The 16 T cell receptor beta chains below were found in one sample sequenced in a study of T-cell reconstitution after alpha-beta-depleted transplantation in children. A library of TCRbeta sequences, prepared with unique molecular identifiers, was generated. One entry per CDR3 protein, called by TCRdb with MiXCR from the PCR reads. The data show hundreds of thousands of distinct CDR3 sequences, around 13% seen once. Sequencing used PBMCs, obtained before TCRalphabeta/CD19-depleted stem cell transplant. The receptors stem from a girl aged 2-15 years with congenital amegakaryocytic thrombocytopenia, due to receive a stem cell transplant.

Many counts were recorded for this clonotype. This rearrangement joins TRBV6-5 to TRBJ1-3; no reliable D call. Between the trimmed V and J ends, which lost 0 bases and 0 bases, there was a span of 12 bases. The CDR3 is made up of 17 amino acids. Germline V lookup: CDR1 MNHEY, CDR2 SVGAGI. CDR3 bases: TGTGCCAGCAGTTACTCGTTGGAGGGCCCCTCTGGAAACACCATATATTTT. Translation gives CASSYSLEGPSGNTIYF.

This clonotype has at least ten counts. The chain is built from TRBV29-1 and TRBJ2-2, with TRBD1 matching over 7 bases. With V trimmed by 7 bases and J by 3 bases, 14 bases remained unmatched. The length of the CDR3 is 16 residues. The V gene's germline CDR1 is SQVTM and CDR2 ANQGSEA. The CDR3 nucleotides are TGCAGCGCGAGGGGGTATGGGACAGACTACACCGGGGAGCTGTTTTTT. Translation: CSARGYGTDYTGELFF.

The chain is built from TRBV7-9 and TRBJ1-1; D not certain. Trimming took 7 bases from V and 1 from J, leaving 10 bases between them. The germline gives CDR1 SEHNR, CDR2 FQNEAQ (reference sequence). The CDR3 sequence is 13 residues long. The CDR3 nucleotides read TGTGCCAGCAACAACCCGGGGAACACTGAAGCTTTCTTT. Translating gives CASNNPGNTEAFF.

The chain combines TRBV29-1 with TRBJ2-1, with 7 bases that match TRBD1. The CDR3 runs to 16 residues. Germline V gives CDR1 SQVTM, CDR2 ANQGSEA. The CDR3 sequence is CSAHTPKQGTYNEQFF. The CDR3 nucleotides read TGCAGTGCCCATACCCCCAAACAGGGGACCTACAATGAGCAGTTCTTC.

This rearrangement joins TRBV28 to TRBJ2-1; TRBD2 matches at 14 bases. Germline CDR1 is MDHEN and CDR2 is SYDVKM. The V segment lost 5 bases and the J segment 0 bases; nucleotides outside the gene matches: 6. CDR3 length equals 18 residues. The chain's CDR3 is CASSPTSGRGGSYNEQFF. CDR3 DNA: TGTGCCAGCAGTCCGACTAGCGGGAGGGGGGGCTCCTACAATGAGCAGTTCTTC.

As concerns this clonotype: A clone one base away is much larger, so this may be a read error. The chain uses TRBV5-1 and TRBJ1-2, with a possible D match to TRBD1 (5 bases). From germline, CDR1 is SGHRS and CDR2 YFSETQ. V shed 0 bases and J shed 4 bases, with 7 bases lying between them. The CDR3 sequence is 13 residues long. The CDR3 region is CASSLETAYGYTF. CDR3 DNA sequence: TGCGCCAGCAGCTTGGAGACAGCCTATGGCTACACCTTC.

The chain links TRBV5-1 to TRBJ2-7, with D maybe TRBD2 (6 bases). Per germline, CDR1 SGHRS and CDR2 YFSETQ. V dropped 0 bases and J dropped 0 bases, with 7 bases sitting between them. This CDR3 has 14 amino acids. CDR3 protein: CASSLVAVSYEQYF. CDR3 DNA sequence: TGCGCCAGCAGCTTGGTAGCGGTCTCCTACGAGCAGTACTTC.

This clonotype was counted a few times. The V call is TRBV7-9, the J call TRBJ2-1; 8 bases agree with TRBD2. Germline CDR1 is SEHNR and CDR2 is FQNEAQ (reference sequence). The ends lost 6 bases at V and 10 bases at J; junction bases unmatched: 17. The length of the CDR3 is 16 residues. The CDR3 DNA is TGTGCCAGCAGTTCCAAAGGCCAGCGGGAGATGAAGGAGCAGTTCTTC. It specifies CASSSKGQREMKEQFF.

J is TRBJ2-3 and V is TRBV6-2 or TRBV6-3; 8 bases line up with TRBD1. Germline CDR1 MNHEY, CDR2 SVGEGT. Losses at the gene ends were 4 bases for V and 0 bases for J; bases not matched to a gene: 12. The CDR3 totals 18 residues. In DNA form, the CDR3 reads TGTGCCAGCAGTTCCCCGCAGGGGGCTAGAACTAGCACAGATACGCAGTATTTT. The encoded protein is CASSSPQGARTSTDTQYF.

The CDR3 spells CASSLLTGGSYEQYF. In DNA form, the CDR3 reads TGTGCCAGCTCACTCTTGACGGGAGGTTCCTACGAGCAGTACTTC. This sequence joins TRBV18 and TRBJ2-7; 7 bases map to TRBD2. This CDR3 contains 15 residues. With 4 bases clipped from V and 1 base from J, the junction kept 7 bases outside the gene matches. The V gene's germline CDR1 is KGHSH and CDR2 LQKENI.

This clonotype was picked up many times. The rearrangement links TRBV11-2 to TRBJ1-1, with D possibly matching TRBD1 (6 bases). This CDR3 contains 14 residues. Trimming took 5 bases from V and 5 from J, leaving 15 bases between them. In germline, CDR1 is SGHAT, CDR2 FQNNGV. The CDR3 DNA reads TGTGCCAGCAGCCGGGGGGCAATTAGGACTGAAGCTTTCTTT. It specifies CASSRGAIRTEAFF.

In its sample, this clonotype was seen many times. The chain links TRBV29-1 to TRBJ2-5; TRBD1 agrees at 8 bases. The CDR3 is made up of 12 amino acids. In germline, CDR1 is SQVTM, CDR2 ANQGSEA. Trimming took 7 bases from V and 5 from J; bases not matched to a gene: 6. The CDR3 region is CSAGQGMETQYF. Here the CDR3 DNA reads TGCAGCGCCGGACAGGGCATGGAGACCCAGTACTTC.

In its sample, this clonotype was seen a few times. This chain connects TRBV7-9 to TRBJ2-5; 13 nucleotides match TRBD2. This CDR3 has 15 amino acids. Germline lookup yields CDR1 SEHNR and CDR2 FQNEAQ (reference sequence). V was pared by 5 bases and J by 5 bases, with 5 bases of the junction left unmatched. The CDR3 nucleotides read TGTGCCAGCAGCCGACTAGCGGGAGGAGAGGAGACCCAGTACTTC. This sequence encodes CASSRLAGGEETQYF.

This clonotype was recorded a few times. The chain employs TRBV15 and TRBJ2-7; the D gene is possibly TRBD2 (6 bases). Trimming cost V 4 bases and J 3 bases, with 10 bases left between them. CDR1 and CDR2 from the germline V gene are LNHNV and YYDKDF (reference sequence). The CDR3 length is 13 residues. The CDR3 region is CATSTSGDYEQYF. Here the CDR3 DNA reads TGTGCCACCAGCACATCGGGGGACTACGAGCAGTACTTC.

This clonotype was recorded many times. The CDR3 loop is CSVEIAGGTDTQYF. Here the CDR3 DNA reads TGCAGCGTAGAGATAGCGGGGGGGACAGATACGCAGTATTTT. The rearrangement links TRBV29-1 to TRBJ2-3; TRBD2 agrees at 11 bases. The CDR3 length is 14 residues. The V gene end was trimmed by 6 bases and the J gene end by 3 bases; junction bases not matched to a gene: 5. The germline V gene encodes CDR1 SQVTM and CDR2 ANQGSEA.

DNA for the CDR3: TGTGCCAGCAGCGCCCGACTAGACCGCTTCGGTGAGCAGTTCTTC. Amino acid sequence: CASSARLDRFGEQFF. V gene TRBV14 combines with J gene TRBJ2-1; D perhaps matches TRBD2 (6 bases). The CDR3 is made up of 15 amino acids. Germline CDR1 SGHDN, CDR2 FVKESK. V lost 5 bases and J lost 9, with 20 bases in between.